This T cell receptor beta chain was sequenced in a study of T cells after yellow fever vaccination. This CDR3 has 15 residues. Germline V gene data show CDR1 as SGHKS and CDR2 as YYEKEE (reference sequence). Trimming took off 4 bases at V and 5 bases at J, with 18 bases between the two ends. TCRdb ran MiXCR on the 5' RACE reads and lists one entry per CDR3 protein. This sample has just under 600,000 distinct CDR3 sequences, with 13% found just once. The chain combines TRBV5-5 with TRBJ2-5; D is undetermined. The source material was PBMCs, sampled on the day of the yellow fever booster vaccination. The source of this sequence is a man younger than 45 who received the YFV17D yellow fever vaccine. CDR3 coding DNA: TGTGCCAGCAGCGCCCTCGTTGCTCGGTGGGAGACCCAGTACTTC. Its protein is CASSALVARWETQYF.